This note documents a single T cell receptor beta chain sequence. Its target is not known. CDR1 is SGHTA, CDR2 FQGTGA, per germline. The CDR3 is made up of 17 amino acids. V shed 0 bases and J 5 bases; nucleotides not matched to a gene: 10. TCRdb's copy holds only in-frame clones and misses some; the assay was immunoSEQ multiplex PCR. The repertoire holds about 74,000 clones, with 94% as singletons. This entry comes from a study of cytomegalovirus exposure and HLA in healthy donors. The donors were members of the validation cohort comprising over a hundred subjects, separate from the approximately 630-subject first cohort. The study's findings and limits: Through in vitro validation, a few CMV-associated chains were shown to be specific for CMV antigens.

The chain employs TRBV7-3 and TRBJ2-1, with TRBD2 matching over 7 bases. Sequences were obtained from PBMCs. The clonotype was recovered from a woman under 30 in good health and CMV-seropositive. CDR3 DNA: TGTGCCAGCAGCTTAACGTGGATAGCGGGCGGCCACAATGAGCAGTTCTTC. Its protein is CASSLTWIAGGHNEQFF.